Shown below are 22 T cell receptor beta chains from a single sample sequenced in a study of blood T cells in healthy people across ages. A J-beta primer mix and a sample-barcoded 5' primer were used in a second PCR of about 7 to 12 cycles. One entry per CDR3 protein, called by TCRdb with MiXCR from the 5' RACE reads. The sample carries fewer than 2,000,000 distinct CDR3 sequences, roughly 32% recorded once. Material for sequencing was blood. All receptors come from a woman aged 30 to 39 in good health.

This clonotype appeared a few times. This chain uses TRBV9 with TRBJ1-1; 8 nucleotides line up with TRBD1. CDR3 length: 15 amino acids. V was clipped by 4 bases and J by 1 base; unmatched bases: 6. From germline, CDR1 is SGDLS and CDR2 YYNGEE. The CDR3 DNA reads as TGTGCCAGCAGCCCCGGACAGGGAAGGAACACTGAAGCTTTCTTT. Translated: CASSPGQGRNTEAFF.

The chain carries TRBV3-1 and TRBJ1-1; D is uncertain. The CDR3 length is 12 residues. V was cut by 0 bases and J by 8 bases, with 7 bases left in between. CDR1 is LGHDT and CDR2 is YNNKEL in the germline V gene (reference sequence). The CDR3 sequence: CASSQDCGEAFF. CDR3 sequence (DNA): TGTGCCAGCAGCCAAGATTGCGGAGAAGCTTTCTTT.

The table lists this clonotype with a few counts. The V call is TRBV11-2, the J call TRBJ2-1; D perhaps matches TRBD2 (6 bases). V was cut by 1 base and J by 8 bases, with 15 bases left in between. Germline V lookup: CDR1 SGHAT, CDR2 FQNNGV. The CDR3 consists of 15 residues. The CDR3 bases are TGTGCCAGCAGCTTAGCGGGGGACCCATACGATGAGCAGTTCTTC. Protein: CASSLAGDPYDEQFF.

This clonotype was counted between two and nine times. This chain uses TRBV7-2 with TRBJ2-3; possible D gene TRBD2, 5 bases. V lost 6 bases and J lost 1, with 14 bases in between. This CDR3 has 15 amino acids. Germline V CDR1 and CDR2: SGHTA, FQGNSA. The DNA of the CDR3 is TGTGCCAGCAGTCTGCAGATTAGCGGCACAGATACGCAGTATTTT. This gives the protein CASSLQISGTDTQYF.

Comments on this clonotype: One end of the junction fails to match germline, which may point to a read error. The genes are TRBV28 and TRBJ2-3; 13 bases fit TRBD2. The CDR3 has 21 amino acids. CDR1 and CDR2 (germline): MDHEN, SYDVKM. CDR3 nucleotide sequence: TGTGCCAGCAGTCCGTGGGACAGAGAGATACTAGCGGGAGGGCCCTCAGATATGCAGTATTTT. It specifies CASSPWDREILAGGPSDMQYF.

V is TRBV11-2 and J is TRBJ2-5, with a possible D match to TRBD1 (6 bases). The DNA end favors TRBJ2-7, so the J call may be wrong. The CDR3 has 14 amino acids. Germline-derived CDR1 and CDR2 are SGHAT and FQNNGV. The CDR3 region has the DNA TGTGCCAGCACCCCTTCAGGGGTACAAGGCGAGCAGTACTTC. Translation gives CASTPSGVQGEQYF.

The chain employs TRBV12-3 or TRBV12-4 and TRBJ2-5; 9 nucleotides align to TRBD2. The J call could be wrong; TRBJ2-7 is a better fit for the DNA end. The CDR3 runs 15 residues. CDR3 nucleotides: TGTGCCAGCAGCCTTCAGTATGGACTAGCGAACGAGCAGTACTTC. The encoded protein is CASSLQYGLANEQYF.

Only a few counts were recorded for this clonotype. The genes are TRBV6-1 and TRBJ2-5; 9 bases agree with TRBD2. The CDR3 totals 15 residues. Trimming cost V 2 bases and J 5 bases; bases outside gene matches: 6. Germline values: CDR1 MNHNS, CDR2 SASEGT. The CDR3: CASSEPLAGSETQYF. The CDR3 bases are TGTGCCAGCAGTGAACCCCTAGCGGGAAGCGAGACCCAGTACTTC.

Only a few counts were recorded for this clonotype. This chain uses TRBV6-6 with TRBJ2-3; TRBD2 agrees at 9 bases. V lost 5 bases to trimming and J lost 6 bases; unmatched junction nucleotides: 3. This CDR3 is built from 13 residues. From germline, CDR1 is MNHNY and CDR2 SVGAGI (reference sequence). As DNA, the CDR3 is TGTGCCAGCAGTGGGACTAGCATGGATACGCAGTATTTT. It specifies CASSGTSMDTQYF.

This clonotype has a count of ten or more. The chain is built from TRBV7-6 and TRBJ2-3; 7 positions match TRBD2. Germline V gene data show CDR1 as SGHVS and CDR2 as FNYEAQ. The CDR3 totals 14 residues. V was pared by 5 bases and J by 4 bases, with 6 bases of the junction left unmatched. The CDR3: CASSPLGGSDTQYF. In DNA, the CDR3 is TGTGCCAGCAGCCCCCTCGGGGGGTCAGATACGCAGTATTTT.

V and J are TRBV6-1 and TRBJ1-2, with no clear D. The CDR3 is 14 amino acids. Germline V gives CDR1 MNHNS, CDR2 SASEGT. Trimming took off 2 bases at V and 8 bases at J, with 15 bases between the two ends. The CDR3 region is CASSEFAGPGGYTF. For the CDR3, the DNA is TGTGCCAGCAGTGAATTCGCCGGCCCGGGGGGCTACACCTTC.

This clonotype was observed a handful of times. The rearrangement uses TRBV10-3 and TRBJ2-1; TRBD1 aligns across 7 bases. The junction had 4 bases not matched to a gene; V was cut back by 4 bases and J by 7 bases. The CDR3 is 13 amino acids. Germline V gene data show CDR1 as ENHRY and CDR2 as SYGVKD. As DNA, the CDR3 is TGTGCCATCAGTGGGGACAGTCGGAATGAGCAGTTCTTC. Its protein product is CAISGDSRNEQFF.

In its sample, this clonotype was seen a few times. The chain is built from TRBV5-1 and TRBJ2-5; D remains unclear. Between the trimmed V and J ends, which lost 2 bases and 1 base, there was a span of 15 bases. Germline V lookup: CDR1 SGHRS, CDR2 YFSETQ. This CDR3 spans 16 amino acids. The DNA of the CDR3 is TGCGCCAGCAGCTTTGAATCCCCAGTGGGCCAAGAGACCCAGTACTTC. As protein: CASSFESPVGQETQYF.

The sample holds many counts of this clonotype. The chain joins TRBV20-1 to TRBJ2-1; unclear D gene. Trimming removed 2 bases at V and 9 bases at J, with 20 bases between. CDR1 is DFQATT, CDR2 SNEGSKA, per germline (reference sequence). This CDR3 spans 15 amino acids. The CDR3 DNA follows: TGCAGTGCTAGACCACAAATCCTCCCAGAGAGTGAGCAGTTCTTC. It codes for CSARPQILPESEQFF.

This clonotype was found many times. The V and J genes are TRBV20-1 and TRBJ2-5; 13 bases are a match to TRBD2. The CDR3 loop spans 16 amino acids. The germline V gene encodes CDR1 DFQATT and CDR2 SNEGSKA (reference sequence). The trim removed 0 bases at V and 4 bases at J, leaving 5 bases unmatched. Written as DNA, the CDR3 is TGCAGTGCTAGAGACGTACTAGCGGGGGGGCGAGAGACCCAGTACTTC. Residues: CSARDVLAGGRETQYF.

This clonotype appeared many times. The chain joins TRBV20-1 to TRBJ2-5; 9 bases are a match to TRBD2. The junction had 9 bases not matched to a gene; V was cut back by 3 bases and J by 4 bases. The CDR3 consists of 15 residues. CDR1 is DFQATT and CDR2 is SNEGSKA in the germline V gene (reference sequence). CDR3 sequence (DNA): TGCAGTGCTAGGGAGGGACTAGCCGTACCAGAGACCCAGTACTTC. This codes for CSAREGLAVPETQYF.

This clonotype was observed a few times. The V gene is TRBV7-9, the J gene TRBJ2-1; 9 nucleotides align to TRBD1. The V segment lost 4 bases and the J segment 4 bases; nucleotides outside the gene matches: 8. Germline V gives CDR1 SEHNR, CDR2 FQNEAQ (reference sequence). CDR3 length equals 16 residues. CDR3 loop: CASSSPGTGLYNEQFF. In nucleotides, the CDR3 is TGTGCCAGCAGCTCTCCCGGGACAGGGCTATACAATGAGCAGTTCTTC.

The rearrangement joins TRBV4-2 to TRBJ2-7; tentative D call: TRBD1 (6 bases). This CDR3 is built from 16 residues. Germline-derived CDR1 and CDR2 are LGHNA and YNFKEQ. Trimming took off 1 base at V and 2 bases at J, with 15 bases between the two ends. CDR3 region: CASSQGWSGATYEQYF. The CDR3 DNA reads TGTGCCAGCAGCCAAGGGTGGTCAGGGGCCACCTACGAGCAGTACTTC.

The chain combines TRBV28 with TRBJ2-5, with D tentatively TRBD2 (5 bases). V was clipped by 2 bases and J by 3 bases, with 10 bases between them. Per the germline V gene, CDR1 is MDHEN and CDR2 is SYDVKM. The CDR3 has 14 amino acids. The CDR3 reads CASSLLPGKETQYF. CDR3 DNA: TGTGCCAGCAGTTTACTCCCGGGAAAAGAGACCCAGTACTTC. Supplemented by reference TRBV28 and TRBJ2-5, the full variable domain reads DVKVTQSSRYLVKRTGEKVFLECVQDMDHENMFWYRQDPGLGLRLIYFSYDVKMKEKGDIPEGYSVSREKKERFSLILESASTNQTSMYLCASSLLPGKETQYFGPGTRLLVL.

The gene calls are TRBV5-1 and TRBJ1-2; D is unresolved. This CDR3 has 12 residues. The germline V and J ends were trimmed by 0 bases and 9 bases, with 9 bases remaining between them. The V gene's germline CDR1 is SGHRS and CDR2 YFSETQ. CDR3 sequence (DNA): TGCGCCAGCAGCTTGGAGCTCGGTAGCTACACCTTC. Its translation is CASSLELGSYTF.

This clonotype was counted many times. The chain combines TRBV4-2 with TRBJ1-2; D is unresolved. CDR1 is LGHNA and CDR2 is YNFKEQ in the germline V gene. The V gene lost 5 bases and the J gene lost 4 bases, with 20 bases spanning the gap. The length of the CDR3 is 16 residues. The CDR3 reads CASSEVRTFSGYGYTF. In DNA, the CDR3 is TGTGCCAGCAGCGAAGTCCGTACATTCTCGGGCTATGGCTACACCTTC.

The genes are TRBV5-1 and TRBJ2-3, with D unclear. Per the germline V gene, CDR1 is SGHRS and CDR2 is YFSETQ. The CDR3 runs to 12 residues. Trimming shortened V by 4 bases and J by 4 bases, and 7 bases separated the two germline ends. The CDR3 spells CASSTPSDTQYF. CDR3 nucleotide sequence: TGCGCCAGCAGCACCCCTTCAGATACGCAGTATTTT.